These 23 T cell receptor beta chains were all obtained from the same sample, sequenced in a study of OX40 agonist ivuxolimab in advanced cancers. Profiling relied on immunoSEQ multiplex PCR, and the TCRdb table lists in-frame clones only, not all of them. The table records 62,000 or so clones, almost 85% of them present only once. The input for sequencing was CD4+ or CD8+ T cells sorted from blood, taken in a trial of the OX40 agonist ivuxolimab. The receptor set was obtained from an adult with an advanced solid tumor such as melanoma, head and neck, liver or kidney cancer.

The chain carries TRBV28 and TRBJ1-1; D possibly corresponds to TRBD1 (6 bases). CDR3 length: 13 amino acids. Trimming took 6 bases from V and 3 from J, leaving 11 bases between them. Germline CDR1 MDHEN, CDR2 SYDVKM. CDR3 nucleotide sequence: TGTGCCAGCAGGGAAAGGGGGGACACTGAAGCTTTCTTT. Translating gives CASRERGDTEAFF.

CDR3 amino acids: CASSTFLARGEQYF. The DNA for the CDR3 is TGTGCCAGCAGTACGTTCTTGGCCCGGGGCGAGCAGTACTTC. The rearrangement uses TRBV2 and TRBJ2-7, with D tentatively TRBD2 (5 bases). Looked up from germline, CDR1 is SNHLY and CDR2 is FYNNEI. The V end was cut by 5 bases, the J end by 6 bases, with 17 bases between. The CDR3 covers 14 residues.

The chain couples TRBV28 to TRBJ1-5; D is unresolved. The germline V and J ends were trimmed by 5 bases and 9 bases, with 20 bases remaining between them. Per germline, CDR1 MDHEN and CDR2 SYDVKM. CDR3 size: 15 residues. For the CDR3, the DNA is TGTGCCAGCAGTCGACCTATCGCTACACTAGGGCCCCAGCATTTT. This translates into CASSRPIATLGPQHF.

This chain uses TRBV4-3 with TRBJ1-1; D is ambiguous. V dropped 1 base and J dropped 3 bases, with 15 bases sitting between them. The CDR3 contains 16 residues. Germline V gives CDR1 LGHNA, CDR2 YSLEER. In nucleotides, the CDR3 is TGCGCCAGCAGCCAAGGGGTCGGGAGATGGGACACTGAAGCTTTCTTT. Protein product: CASSQGVGRWDTEAFF.

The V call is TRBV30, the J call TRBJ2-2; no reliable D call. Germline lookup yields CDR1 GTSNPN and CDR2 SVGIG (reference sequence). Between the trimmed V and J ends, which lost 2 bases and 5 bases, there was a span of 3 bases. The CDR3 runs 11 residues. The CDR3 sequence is CAWSKTGELFF. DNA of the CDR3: TGTGCCTGGAGTAAGACCGGGGAGCTGTTTTTT.

The CDR3 protein is CASSSSDRANTGELFF. CDR3 nucleotides: TGTGCCAGCTCATCATCCGACAGGGCGAACACCGGGGAGCTGTTTTTT. J is TRBJ2-2 and V is TRBV18, with 7 bases aligning to TRBD1. The CDR3 is 16 residues long. Germline V gene sequence: CDR1 KGHSH, CDR2 LQKENI. Trimming took 5 bases from V and 0 from J; bases not matched to a gene: 6.

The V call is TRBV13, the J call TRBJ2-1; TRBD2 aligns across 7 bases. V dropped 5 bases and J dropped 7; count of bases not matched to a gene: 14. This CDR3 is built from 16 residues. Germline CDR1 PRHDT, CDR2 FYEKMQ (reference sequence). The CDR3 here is CASSRRAGEHLNEQFF. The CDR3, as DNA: TGTGCCAGCAGCCGACGGGCGGGGGAGCACTTGAATGAGCAGTTCTTC. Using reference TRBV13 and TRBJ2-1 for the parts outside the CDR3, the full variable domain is AAGVIQSPRHLIKEKRETATLKCYPIPRHDTVYWYQQGPGQDPQFLISFYEKMQSDKGSIPDRFSAQQFSDYHSELNMSSLELGDSALYFCASSRRAGEHLNEQFFGPGTRLTVL.

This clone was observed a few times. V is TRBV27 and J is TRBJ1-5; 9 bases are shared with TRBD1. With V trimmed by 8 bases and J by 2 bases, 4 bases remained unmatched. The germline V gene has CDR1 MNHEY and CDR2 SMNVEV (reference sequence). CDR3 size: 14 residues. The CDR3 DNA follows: TGTGCCAGCTCCCGGGACAGGGGCAATCAGCCCCAGCATTTT. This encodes CASSRDRGNQPQHF.

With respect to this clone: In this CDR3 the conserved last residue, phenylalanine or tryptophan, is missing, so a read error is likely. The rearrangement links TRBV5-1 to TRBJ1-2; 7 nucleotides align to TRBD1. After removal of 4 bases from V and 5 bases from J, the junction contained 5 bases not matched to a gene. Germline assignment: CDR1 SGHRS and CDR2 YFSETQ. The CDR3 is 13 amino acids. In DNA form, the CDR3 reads TGCGCCAGCAGCGGGACAGACCTATATGGCTACACCGTC. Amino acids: CASSGTDLYGYTV.

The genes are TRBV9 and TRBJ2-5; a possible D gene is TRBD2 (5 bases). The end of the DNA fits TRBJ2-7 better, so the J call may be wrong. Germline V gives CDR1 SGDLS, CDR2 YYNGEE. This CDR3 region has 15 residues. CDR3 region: CASSPGTGWTYEQYF. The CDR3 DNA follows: TGTGCCAGCAGCCCAGGTACGGGGTGGACCTACGAGCAGTACTTC.

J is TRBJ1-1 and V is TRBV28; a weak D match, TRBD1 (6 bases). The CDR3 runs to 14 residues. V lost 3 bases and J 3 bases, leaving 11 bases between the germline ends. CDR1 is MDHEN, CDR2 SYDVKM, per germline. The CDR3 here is CASSLGGGHTEAFF. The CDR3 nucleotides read TGTGCCAGCAGTTTGGGTGGGGGGCACACTGAAGCTTTCTTT.

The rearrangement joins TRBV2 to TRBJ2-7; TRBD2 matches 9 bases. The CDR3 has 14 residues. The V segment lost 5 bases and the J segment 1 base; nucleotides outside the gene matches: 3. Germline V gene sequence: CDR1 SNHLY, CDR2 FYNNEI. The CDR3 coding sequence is TGTGCCAGCAGTTCACTAGCGGGTTCCTACGAGCAGTACTTC. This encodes CASSSLAGSYEQYF.

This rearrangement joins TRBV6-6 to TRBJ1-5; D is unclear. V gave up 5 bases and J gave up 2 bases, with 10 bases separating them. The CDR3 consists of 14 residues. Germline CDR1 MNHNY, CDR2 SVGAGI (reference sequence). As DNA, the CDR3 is TGTGCCAGCAGTACCCCCAAGGGCAATCAGCCCCAGCATTTT. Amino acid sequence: CASSTPKGNQPQHF.

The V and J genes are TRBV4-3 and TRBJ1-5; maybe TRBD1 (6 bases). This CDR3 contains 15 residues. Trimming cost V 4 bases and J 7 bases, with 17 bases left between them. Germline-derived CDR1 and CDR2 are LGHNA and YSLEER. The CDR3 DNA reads TGCGCCAGCAGCCCTAGAAGGGGGGGAAGCCAGCCCCAGCATTTT. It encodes CASSPRRGGSQPQHF.

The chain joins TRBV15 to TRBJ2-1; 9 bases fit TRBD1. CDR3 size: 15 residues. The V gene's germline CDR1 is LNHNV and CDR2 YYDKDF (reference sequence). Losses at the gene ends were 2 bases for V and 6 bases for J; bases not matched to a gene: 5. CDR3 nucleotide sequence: TGTGCCACCAGCAGACAACCGGACAGGGGCAATGAGCAGTTCTTC. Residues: CATSRQPDRGNEQFF.

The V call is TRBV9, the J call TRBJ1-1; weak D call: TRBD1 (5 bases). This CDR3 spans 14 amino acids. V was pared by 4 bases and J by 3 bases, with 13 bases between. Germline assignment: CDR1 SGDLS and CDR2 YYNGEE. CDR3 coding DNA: TGTGCCAGCAGCCCCTCAGGCAGGGACACTGAAGCTTTCTTT. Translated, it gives CASSPSGRDTEAFF.

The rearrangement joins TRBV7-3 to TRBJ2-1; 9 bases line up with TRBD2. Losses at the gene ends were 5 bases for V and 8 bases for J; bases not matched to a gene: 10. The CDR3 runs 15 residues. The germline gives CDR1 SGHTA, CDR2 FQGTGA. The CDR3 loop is CASSPRTSERDEQFF. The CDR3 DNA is TGTGCCAGCAGCCCCAGGACTAGCGAGAGGGATGAGCAGTTCTTC.

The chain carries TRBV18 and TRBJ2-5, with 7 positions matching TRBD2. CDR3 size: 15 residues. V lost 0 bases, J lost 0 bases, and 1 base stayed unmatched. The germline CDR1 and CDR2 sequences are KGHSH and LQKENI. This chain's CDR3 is CASSPPSGNQETQYF. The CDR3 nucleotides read TGTGCCAGCTCACCACCAAGCGGGAACCAAGAGACCCAGTACTTC.

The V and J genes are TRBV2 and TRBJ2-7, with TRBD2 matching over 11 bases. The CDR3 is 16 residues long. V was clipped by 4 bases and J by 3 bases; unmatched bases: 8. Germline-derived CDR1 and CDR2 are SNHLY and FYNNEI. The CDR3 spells CASSAGLADQGYEQYF. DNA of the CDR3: TGTGCCAGCAGTGCGGGACTAGCGGATCAGGGCTACGAGCAGTACTTC.

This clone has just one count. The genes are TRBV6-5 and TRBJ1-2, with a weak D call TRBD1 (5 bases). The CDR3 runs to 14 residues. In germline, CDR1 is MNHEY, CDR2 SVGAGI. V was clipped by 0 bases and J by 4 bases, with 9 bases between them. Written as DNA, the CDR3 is TGTGCCAGCAGTTACTCCCGACAGTCCTATGGCTACACCTTC. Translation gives CASSYSRQSYGYTF.

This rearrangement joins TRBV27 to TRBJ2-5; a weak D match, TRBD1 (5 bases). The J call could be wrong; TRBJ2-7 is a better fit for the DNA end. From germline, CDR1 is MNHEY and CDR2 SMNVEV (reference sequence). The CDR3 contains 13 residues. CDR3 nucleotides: TGTGCCAGCAGTTTTTCGACAGAAGTCGAGCAGTACTTC. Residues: CASSFSTEVEQYF.

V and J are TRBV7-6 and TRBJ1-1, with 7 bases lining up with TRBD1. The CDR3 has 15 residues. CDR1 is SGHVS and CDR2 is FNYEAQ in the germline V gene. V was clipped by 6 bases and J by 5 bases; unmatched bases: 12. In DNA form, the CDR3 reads TGTGCCAGCAGAAACCAGGGGGAGGGATGGACTGAAGCTTTCTTT. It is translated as CASRNQGEGWTEAFF.

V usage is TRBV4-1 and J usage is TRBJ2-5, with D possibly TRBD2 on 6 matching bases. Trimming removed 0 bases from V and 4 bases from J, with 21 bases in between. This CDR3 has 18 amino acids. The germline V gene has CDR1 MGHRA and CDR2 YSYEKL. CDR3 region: CASSQDGFGGAMGETQYF. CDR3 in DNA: TGCGCCAGCAGCCAAGATGGGTTTGGAGGGGCGATGGGAGAGACCCAGTACTTC.